This T cell receptor beta chain was observed in a study of shared clonotypes between healthy human individuals. Study-wide points: Generation probabilities were higher for clonotypes shared across all four sorted-subset donors than for unshared ones. Apart from blood, nothing was sampled; tissue repertoires likely differ. Clonotype sharing among donors was expected to depend on sequencing depth.

Naive CD8 cells were CD45RO-negative, positively selected for CCR7, excluding terminally differentiated effector memory CD45RA+ cells. Sequencing used immunoSEQ multiplex PCR; TCRdb keeps in-frame clones, though not all of them. In the table there are around 2,000,000 clones, less than 95% of which are singletons. CDR3 length: 15 amino acids. The V segment lost 2 bases and the J segment 5 bases; nucleotides outside the gene matches: 4. CDR1 is SNHLY, CDR2 FYNNEI, per germline. As concerns this clone: Its antigen is currently unknown.

V gene TRBV2 combines with J gene TRBJ2-3, with 10 bases aligning to TRBD1. The receptor was isolated from a man aged 18 to 29 in good health. The sample consisted of naive CD8+ T cells sorted from blood. CDR3 region: CASSETTGGEDTQYF. In nucleotides, the CDR3 is TGTGCCAGCAGTGAAACGACAGGGGGCGAAGATACGCAGTATTTT. Together with reference TRBV2 and TRBJ2-3, the CDR3 gives the full variable domain: EPEVTQTPSHQVTQMGQEVILRCVPISNHLYFYWYRQILGQKVEFLVSFYNNEISEKSEIFDDQFSVERPDGSNFTLKIRSTKLEDSAMYFCASSETTGGEDTQYFGPGTRLTVL.